This TCR beta chain is drawn from a study of cytomegalovirus exposure and HLA in healthy donors. It was with 60 Vbeta and 13 Jbeta primers that the PCR ran. Profiled with immunoSEQ multiplex PCR; TCRdb holds only in-frame clones, not every one. The sample records approximately 100,000 clones, 65% to 80% being singletons. This CDR3 has 13 amino acids. V was cut by 2 bases and J by 1 base, with 4 bases left in between. Germline V lookup: CDR1 SNHLY, CDR2 FYNNEI. Details on this clone: Antigen specificity is unknown.

Overall study results and limits: In a later analysis, approximately 18,000 TCR beta sequences were associated with HLA alleles at 0.05 false discovery rate. A few chains tied to CMV proved CMV antigen-specific in vitro. Most sequenced TCRs were rare (though some public TCRs occurred in many donors). Looking again later, the authors saw that most CMV-associated TCR beta chains seemed HLA-restricted.

This chain connects TRBV2 to TRBJ2-3; D is undetermined. The sequence derives from a male donor in good health and CMV-seropositive. The sample consisted of PBMCs. CDR3 sequence reads: CASSERGTDTQYF. The CDR3 DNA reads TGTGCCAGCAGTGAACGCGGCACAGATACGCAGTATTTT.